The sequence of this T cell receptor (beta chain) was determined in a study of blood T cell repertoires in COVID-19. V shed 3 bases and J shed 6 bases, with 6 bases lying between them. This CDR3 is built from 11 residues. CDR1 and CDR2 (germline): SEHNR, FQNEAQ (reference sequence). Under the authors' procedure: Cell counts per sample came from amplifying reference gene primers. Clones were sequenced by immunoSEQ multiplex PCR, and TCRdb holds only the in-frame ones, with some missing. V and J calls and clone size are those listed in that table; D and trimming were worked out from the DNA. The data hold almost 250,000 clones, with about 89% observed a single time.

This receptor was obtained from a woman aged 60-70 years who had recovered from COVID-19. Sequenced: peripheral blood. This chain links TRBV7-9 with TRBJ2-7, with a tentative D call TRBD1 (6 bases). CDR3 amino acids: CASSFRGEQYF. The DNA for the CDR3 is TGTGCCAGCAGCTTCAGGGGCGAGCAGTACTTC.